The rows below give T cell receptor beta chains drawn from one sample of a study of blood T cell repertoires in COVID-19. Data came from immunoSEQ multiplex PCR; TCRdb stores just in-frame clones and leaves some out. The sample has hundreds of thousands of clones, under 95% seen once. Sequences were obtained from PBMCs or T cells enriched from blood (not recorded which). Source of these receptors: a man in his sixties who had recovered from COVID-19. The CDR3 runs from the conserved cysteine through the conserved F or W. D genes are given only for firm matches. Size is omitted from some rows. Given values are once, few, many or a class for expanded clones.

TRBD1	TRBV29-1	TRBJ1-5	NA	TGCAGCGTCGGGACAGGAGTTGGACAGCCCCAGCATTTT	CSVGTGVGQPQHF
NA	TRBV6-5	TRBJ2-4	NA	TGTGCCGCCGGGGACTCAGCGAGGGCCAAAAACATTCAGTACTTC	CAAGDSARAKNIQYF
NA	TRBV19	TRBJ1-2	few	TGTGCCAGTAGTAACCCGGGACTGAGCTACACCTTC	CASSNPGLSYTF
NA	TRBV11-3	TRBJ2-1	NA	TGTGCCAGCAGCTTAGATTCCAGCTCCTACAATGAGCAGTTCTTC	CASSLDSSSYNEQFF
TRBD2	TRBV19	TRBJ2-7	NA	TGTGCCAGTAGTACTCTAGCGGGAAAGACCTACGAGCAGTACTTC	CASSTLAGKTYEQYF
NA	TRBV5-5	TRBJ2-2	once	TGTGCCAGCAGCCCCGCAGGGGGGTACACCGGGGAGCTGTTTTTT	CASSPAGGYTGELFF
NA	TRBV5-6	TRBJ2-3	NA	TGTGCCAGCAGGGCGACAGACACAGATACGCAGTATTTT	CASRATDTDTQYF
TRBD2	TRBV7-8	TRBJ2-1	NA	TGTGCCAGCAGCAGGACTAGCGGGGATAGATACAATGAGCAGTTCTTC	CASSRTSGDRYNEQFF
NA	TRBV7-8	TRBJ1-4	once	TGTGCCAGCAGCTTAGCTCGGGGGGCTAATGAAAAACTGTTTTTT	CASSLARGANEKLFF
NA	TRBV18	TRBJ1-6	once	TGTGCCAGCTCACCTGCAGGGAGGGATTCACCCCTCCACTTT	CASSPAGRDSPLHF
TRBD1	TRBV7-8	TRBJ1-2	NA	TGTGCCAGCAGCTTGGCGGGACAGGGGATTGGCTACACCTTC	CASSLAGQGIGYTF
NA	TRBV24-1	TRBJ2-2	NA	TGTGCCACCAGCGGGTCGAACACCGGGGAGCTGTTTTTT	CATSGSNTGELFF
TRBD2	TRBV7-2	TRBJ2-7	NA	TGTGCCAGCAGCTTAGCCACTAGCGGGACCCACTACGAGCAGTACTTC	CASSLATSGTHYEQYF
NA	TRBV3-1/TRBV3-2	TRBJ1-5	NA	TGTGCCAGCAGCCATGGACAAGGCAGCAATCAGCCCCAGCATTTT	CASSHGQGSNQPQHF